This is a list of T cell receptor beta chains from one sample in a study of T cell repertoires and HLA-DP antigens. TCRdb's table, derived via immunoSEQ multiplex PCR, lists solely in-frame clones and lacks some. The sample gives approximately 86,000 clones, roughly nine tenths of which show up once; approximately 1.5% is in the top ten. These receptors' antigens are unknown. Sequenced material: CD4+ T cells from PBMCs. These receptors were obtained from a man aged 45 to 65 in good health and CMV-seronegative. CDR3s include the opening cysteine and the closing phenylalanine or tryptophan. D genes are given only for firm matches. Clone size appears in some rows only: once, few, many, or a class for an expanded clone.

clone_size,d_call,j_call,v_call,cdr3_aa,cdr3_nt
.,TRBD1,TRBJ2-3,TRBV10-1,CASSEGVRTGSTDTQYF,TGCGCCAGCAGTGAGGGTGTTCGGACAGGTAGCACAGATACGCAGTATTTT
.,TRBD2,TRBJ2-5,TRBV30,CAWSDLAGIETQYF,TGTGCCTGGAGCGATCTAGCGGGGATAGAGACCCAGTACTTC
.,TRBD1,TRBJ2-7,TRBV7-2,CASSRQGSGSYEQYF,TGTGCCAGCAGCCGACAGGGGTCGGGTTCCTACGAGCAGTACTTC
.,TRBD1,TRBJ1-2,TRBV6-6,CASRIGQGSRYGYTF,TGTGCCAGCAGAATCGGACAGGGGAGTCGCTATGGCTACACCTTC
.,TRBD1,TRBJ1-1,TRBV6-5,CASSFSRGQGGAFF,TGTGCCAGCAGCTTCTCCCGAGGACAGGGAGGAGCTTTCTTT
.,.,TRBJ2-1,TRBV7-2,CASSLTFNEQFF,TGTGCCAGCAGCTTAACTTTCAATGAGCAGTTCTTC
.,TRBD1,TRBJ1-1,TRBV18,CASSPLGQGLESTEAFF,TGTGCCAGCTCACCGCTGGGACAGGGTCTTGAGAGCACTGAAGCTTTCTTT
.,.,TRBJ2-2,TRBV19,CASSMSYTGELFF,TGTGCCAGTAGTATGTCGTACACCGGGGAGCTGTTTTTT
.,.,TRBJ2-7,TRBV30,CAWSVQGGDYEQYF,TGTGCCTGGAGTGTACAGGGGGGGGACTACGAGCAGTACTTC
once,TRBD1,TRBJ2-7,TRBV5-1,CASSSRGLDDEQYF,TGCGCCAGCAGCTCCAGGGGGCTCGACGACGAGCAGTACTTC
.,.,TRBJ2-7,TRBV19,CASSKQGGSYEQYF,TGTGCCAGTAGCAAACAGGGTGGGTCCTACGAGCAGTACTTC
.,.,TRBJ1-4,TRBV7-9,CASSSTRGANEKLFF,TGTGCCAGCAGCTCGACCCGGGGGGCTAATGAAAAACTGTTTTTT
.,.,TRBJ2-5,TRBV10-1,CASSAGQETQYF,TGCGCCAGCAGTGCCGGGCAAGAGACCCAGTACTTC
.,.,TRBJ1-4,TRBV6-1,CASSPRQGGREKLFF,TGTGCCAGCAGTCCCCGTCAGGGAGGGCGTGAAAAACTGTTTTTT
.,.,TRBJ1-5,TRBV6-5,CASGRDQPQHF,TGTGCCAGCGGTCGGGATCAGCCCCAGCATTTT
.,.,TRBJ1-3,TRBV27,CASSPGGGGSGNTIYF,TGTGCCAGCAGCCCAGGCGGGGGAGGATCTGGAAACACCATATATTTT
.,.,TRBJ2-2,TRBV4-3,CASSDGTFGTGELFF,TGCGCCAGCAGCGACGGGACTTTCGGTACCGGGGAGCTGTTTTTT
.,TRBD2,TRBJ2-1,TRBV7-9,CASLASGGNEQFF,TGTGCCAGCCTGGCTAGCGGGGGGAATGAGCAGTTCTTC
.,.,TRBJ1-5,TRBV28,CASSVVQAHEPQHF,TGTGCCAGCAGTGTCGTACAGGCCCATGAGCCCCAGCATTTT
.,.,TRBJ1-1,TRBV5-1,CASSPRGGSTEAFF,TGCGCCAGCAGCCCGCGGGGGGGCTCGACTGAAGCTTTCTTT
.,.,TRBJ1-1,TRBV7-9,CASSLDSNTEAFF,TGTGCCAGCAGCTTAGACTCTAACACTGAAGCTTTCTTT
.,TRBD2,TRBJ2-7,TRBV15,CATSRGGGTPEQYF,TGTGCCACCAGCAGAGGGGGGGGGACCCCCGAGCAGTACTTC